What follows is one T cell receptor (beta chain) and its context. The method was immunoSEQ multiplex PCR; TCRdb's version includes in-frame clones alone and lacks a portion of them. The table shows about 50,000 clones, with over 85% occurring only once. The source of the sample is a study of OX40 agonist ivuxolimab in advanced cancers. Study overall: Clinicians treated patients with ivuxolimab, an agonistic anti-OX40 (CD134) antibody.

V trimming: 4 bases; J trimming: 0 bases; junction bases outside the gene matches: 6. The CDR3 sequence is 16 residues long. Germline V lookup: CDR1 MGHRA, CDR2 YSYEKL. The V call is TRBV4-1, the J call TRBJ2-3; 8 bases match TRBD2. Sequencing used CD4+ or CD8+ T cells sorted from blood, obtained in a trial of the OX40 agonist ivuxolimab. The source of this sequence is an adult with an advanced solid tumor such as melanoma, head and neck, liver or kidney cancer. DNA for the CDR3: TGCGCCAGCAGCCGCGGCGGGGGGCCTAGCACAGATACGCAGTATTTT. Translation: CASSRGGGPSTDTQYF.